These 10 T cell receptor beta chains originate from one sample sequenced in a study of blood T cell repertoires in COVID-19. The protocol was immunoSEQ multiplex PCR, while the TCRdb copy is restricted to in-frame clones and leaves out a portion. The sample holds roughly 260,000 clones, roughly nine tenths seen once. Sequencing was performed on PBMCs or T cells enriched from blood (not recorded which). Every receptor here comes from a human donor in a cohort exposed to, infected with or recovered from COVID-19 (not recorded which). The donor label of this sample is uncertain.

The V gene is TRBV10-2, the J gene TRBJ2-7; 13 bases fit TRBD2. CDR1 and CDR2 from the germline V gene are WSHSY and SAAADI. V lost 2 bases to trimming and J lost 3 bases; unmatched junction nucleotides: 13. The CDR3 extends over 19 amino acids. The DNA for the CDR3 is TGCGCCAGCAGTGAGGCCACCCTCGGACTAGCGGGGGTCTACTACGAGCAGTACTTC. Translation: CASSEATLGLAGVYYEQYF.

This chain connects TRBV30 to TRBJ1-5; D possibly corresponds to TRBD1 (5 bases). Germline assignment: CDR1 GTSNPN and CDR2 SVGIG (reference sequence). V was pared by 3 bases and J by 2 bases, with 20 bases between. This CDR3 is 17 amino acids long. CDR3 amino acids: CAWSLYSGVEGNQPQHF. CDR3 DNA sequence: TGTGCCTGGAGCCTCTACTCGGGGGTTGAGGGCAATCAGCCCCAGCATTTT.

CDR3 protein: CAWSTRLDSRTF. Written as DNA, the CDR3 is TGTGCCTGGAGTACTCGCTTAGACTCTAGGACCTTC. The chain carries TRBV30 and TRBJ1-2; D unresolved. The CDR3 length is 12 residues. In germline, CDR1 is GTSNPN, CDR2 SVGIG (reference sequence). V gave up 2 bases and J gave up 14 bases, with 18 bases separating them. Full variable domain (remainder filled in from reference TRBV30 and TRBJ1-2): SQTIHQWPATLVQPVGSPLSLECTVEGTSNPNLYWYRQAAGRGLQLLFYSVGIGQISSEVPQNLSASRPQDRQFILSSKKLLLSDSGFYLCAWSTRLDSRTFGSGTRLTVV.

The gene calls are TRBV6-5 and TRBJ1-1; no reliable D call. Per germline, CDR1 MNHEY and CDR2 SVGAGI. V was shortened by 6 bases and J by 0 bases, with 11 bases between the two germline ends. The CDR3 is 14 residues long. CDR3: CASRLGRLNTEAFF. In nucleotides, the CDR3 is TGTGCCAGCAGACTAGGACGATTGAACACTGAAGCTTTCTTT.

The CDR3 here is CASSPRTGKLFIMNTEAFF. The CDR3, as DNA: TGTGCCAGTAGTCCTCGGACAGGCAAACTATTTATCATGAACACTGAAGCTTTCTTT. This chain links TRBV19 with TRBJ1-1, with 7 bases matching TRBD1. The CDR3 covers 19 residues. Per germline, CDR1 LNHDA and CDR2 SQIVND (reference sequence). V trimming: 5 bases; J trimming: 0 bases; junction bases outside the gene matches: 18.

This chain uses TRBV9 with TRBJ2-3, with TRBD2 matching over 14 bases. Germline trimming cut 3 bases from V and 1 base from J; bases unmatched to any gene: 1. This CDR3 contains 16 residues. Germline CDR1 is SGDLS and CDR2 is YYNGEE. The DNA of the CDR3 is TGTGCCAGCAGCGCGGGACTAGCGGGGGGCACAGATACGCAGTATTTT. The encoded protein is CASSAGLAGGTDTQYF.

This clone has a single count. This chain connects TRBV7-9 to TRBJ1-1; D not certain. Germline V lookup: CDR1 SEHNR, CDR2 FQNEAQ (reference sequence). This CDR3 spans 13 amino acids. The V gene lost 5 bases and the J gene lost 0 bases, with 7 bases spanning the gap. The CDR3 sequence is CASSPRLNTEAFF. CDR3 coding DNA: TGTGCCAGCAGCCCTAGATTGAACACTGAAGCTTTCTTT.

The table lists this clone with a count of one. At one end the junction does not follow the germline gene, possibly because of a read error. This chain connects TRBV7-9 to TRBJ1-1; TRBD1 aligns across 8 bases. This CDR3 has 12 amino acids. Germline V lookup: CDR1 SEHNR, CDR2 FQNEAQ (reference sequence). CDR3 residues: CAGSYGQGEAFF. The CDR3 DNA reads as TGTGCCGGCAGCTACGGACAGGGCGAAGCTTTCTTT.

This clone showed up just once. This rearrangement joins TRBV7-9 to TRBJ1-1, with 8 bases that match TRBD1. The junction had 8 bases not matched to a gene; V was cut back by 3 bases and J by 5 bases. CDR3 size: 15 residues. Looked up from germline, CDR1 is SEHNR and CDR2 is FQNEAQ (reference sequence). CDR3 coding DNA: TGTGCCAGCAGCTTCCTGACAGGGGAAACTACTGAAGCTTTCTTT. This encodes CASSFLTGETTEAFF.

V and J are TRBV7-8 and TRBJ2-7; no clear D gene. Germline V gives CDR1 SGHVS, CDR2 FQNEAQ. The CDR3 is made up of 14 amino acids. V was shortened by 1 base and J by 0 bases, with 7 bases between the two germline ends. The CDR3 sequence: CASSLGVLSYEQYF. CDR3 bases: TGTGCCAGCAGCTTAGGAGTCCTCTCCTACGAGCAGTACTTC.